This is a list of T cell receptor beta chains from one sample in a study of T cell repertoires in aging, cancer and after chemotherapy. In TCRdb, the multiplex PCR reads were re-called with MiXCR into one record per CDR3 protein. The sample records about 4,900 distinct CDR3 sequences, approximately 33% being singletons. The material sequenced was blood. The receptors here all came from a human donor with a blood cancer. The donor label of this sample is uncertain. The conserved cysteine and the conserved F or W are not part of the CDR3 here.

j_call cdr3_length v_call cdr3_aa
TRBJ2-3 13 TRBV14 ASSIGGASTDTQY
TRBJ1-1 13 TRBV6-5 ASRGQGAGNTEAF
TRBJ2-5 10 TRBV18 ASSTQQETQY
TRBJ1-5 14 TRBV24-1 ATSVGGTAKNQPQH
TRBJ1-5 13 TRBV6-1 ASSLAVPALQPQH
TRBJ1-6 11 TRBV20-1 SASRDNNSPLH
TRBJ2-3 13 TRBV30 AWRASGRGVDTQY
TRBJ1-4 13 TRBV24-1 ATSDPAGANEKLF
TRBJ2-2 11 TRBV12-3/TRBV12-4 ASSLVDAGELF
TRBJ2-4 13 TRBV12-3/TRBV12-4 ASSFVSGGANIQY
TRBJ2-1 11 TRBV19 ASSRLGIYEQF
TRBJ2-7 14 TRBV20-1 SARDRSGRGKNEQY
TRBJ1-1 13 TRBV29-1 SVQRTGTLNTEAF
TRBJ1-2 10 TRBV5-6 ASSLTGLGYT
TRBJ2-2 15 TRBV5-6 ASSLGLRSANTGELF
TRBJ1-5 14 TRBV7-9 ASSARGTVSNQPQH